The next 21 T cell receptor beta chains were all read from a single sample in a study of blood T cell repertoires in COVID-19. TCRdb keeps only in-frame clones here, not all; method: immunoSEQ multiplex PCR. The repertoire holds roughly 300,000 clones, with about 87% as singletons. The sequenced sample was peripheral blood. All receptors derive from a woman aged 50 to 60 who had recovered from COVID-19.

The chain is built from TRBV3-1 (or the pseudogene TRBV3-2) and TRBJ1-1; D unclear. The CDR3 totals 17 residues. Germline lookup yields CDR1 LGHDT and CDR2 YNNKEL (reference sequence). Trimming took off 4 bases at V and 0 bases at J, with 18 bases between the two ends. The DNA for the CDR3 is TGTGCCAGCAGCCCGACGATACAGTGGTCCATGAACACTGAAGCTTTCTTT. This translates into CASSPTIQWSMNTEAFF.

This chain connects TRBV6-1 to TRBJ2-7, with 7 bases aligning to TRBD2. V gave up 3 bases and J gave up 2 bases; unmatched junction bases: 13. This CDR3 comprises 17 residues. Germline loops: CDR1 MNHNS, CDR2 SASEGT. This CDR3 is CASSDTGLPGSAYEQYF. CDR3 nucleotide sequence: TGTGCCAGCAGTGACACGGGACTACCTGGTTCAGCCTACGAGCAGTACTTC.

The genes are TRBV6-2 or TRBV6-3 and TRBJ2-7; TRBD2 might be the D (5 bases). Trimming shortened V by 2 bases and J by 2 bases, and 7 bases separated the two germline ends. There are 13 residues in the CDR3. In germline, CDR1 is MNHEY, CDR2 SVGEGT. CDR3 in DNA: TGTGCCAGCAGTTACGACGGGACCTACGAGCAGTACTTC. This translates into CASSYDGTYEQYF.

The V call is TRBV29-1, the J call TRBJ2-3, with 7 bases that match TRBD2. This CDR3 spans 14 amino acids. Trimming took 0 bases from V and 3 from J; bases not matched to a gene: 3. CDR1 SQVTM and CDR2 ANQGSEA come from the germline V gene. The chain's CDR3 is CSVEDERETDTQYF. DNA for the CDR3: TGCAGCGTTGAAGATGAGCGGGAAACAGATACGCAGTATTTT.

A single count supports this clone. The chain recombines TRBV18 with TRBJ2-7; no firm D call. Germline values: CDR1 KGHSH, CDR2 LQKENI. V lost 6 bases and J lost 2, with 5 bases in between. This CDR3 has 11 residues. CDR3 sequence (DNA): TGTGCCAGCTCCCCTACCTACGAGCAGTACTTC. Residues: CASSPTYEQYF.

V and J are TRBV18 and TRBJ2-1; 8 nucleotides agree with TRBD1. The CDR3 contains 15 residues. Trimming at V came to 6 bases and at J to 0 bases, leaving 4 bases not matched to a gene. The V gene's germline CDR1 is KGHSH and CDR2 LQKENI. The CDR3 reads CASSRQGSSYNEQFF. DNA for the CDR3: TGTGCCAGCTCTAGACAGGGGAGCTCCTACAATGAGCAGTTCTTC.

The chain uses TRBV10-2 and TRBJ2-7; 9 bases are a match to TRBD1. The CDR3 extends over 15 amino acids. Germline V gene lookup returns CDR1 WSHSY and CDR2 SAAADI. V was clipped by 6 bases and J by 1 base; unmatched bases: 7. The chain's CDR3 is CASRPPGQGSYEQYF. CDR3 coding DNA: TGCGCCAGCAGACCCCCGGGACAGGGATCCTACGAGCAGTACTTC.

The chain links TRBV14 to TRBJ2-4; TRBD1 is a possible D gene (5 bases). Between the trimmed V and J ends, which lost 1 base and 4 bases, there was a span of 11 bases. The CDR3 covers 15 residues. Germline CDR1 and CDR2: SGHDN and FVKESK. The CDR3 nucleotides read TGTGCCAGCAGCCAAGGGAGCGCAGGGAAAAACATTCAGTACTTC. The encoded protein is CASSQGSAGKNIQYF. The full variable domain, rest sourced from reference TRBV14 and TRBJ2-4, is EAGVTQFPSHSVIEKGQTVTLRCDPISGHDNLYWYRRVMGKEIKFLLHFVKESKQDESGMPNNRFLAERTGGTYSTLKVQPAELEDSGVYFCASSQGSAGKNIQYFGAGTRLSVL.

The chain carries TRBV25-1 and TRBJ1-2, with D perhaps TRBD1 (6 bases). Trimming stripped 5 bases from V and 2 bases from J, with 12 bases between. CDR1 and CDR2 from the germline V gene are MGHDK and SYGVNS. This CDR3 has 14 residues. The CDR3 here is CASSPYGQNYGYTF. CDR3 DNA sequence: TGTGCCAGCAGTCCCTACGGACAGAACTATGGCTACACCTTC.

The V call is TRBV11-3, the J call TRBJ2-6; D perhaps matches TRBD2 (5 bases). CDR3 size: 16 residues. Germline V gives CDR1 SGHNT, CDR2 YENEEA. Trimming stripped 5 bases from V and 3 bases from J, with 14 bases between. The CDR3 loop reads CASSPPSGSGANVLTF. Here the CDR3 DNA reads TGTGCCAGCAGCCCACCGAGCGGAAGTGGGGCCAACGTCCTGACTTTC.

The V and J genes are TRBV11-2 and TRBJ2-5, with D hard to call. The CDR3 consists of 13 residues. Germline CDR1 SGHAT, CDR2 FQNNGV. V was pared by 5 bases and J by 7 bases, with 14 bases between. The CDR3 reads CASSLTVEWTQYF. DNA for the CDR3: TGTGCCAGCAGCCTTACCGTGGAGTGGACCCAGTACTTC.

The chain uses TRBV2 and TRBJ2-1; no reliable D call. V was clipped by 3 bases and J by 8 bases, with 5 bases between them. Germline loops: CDR1 SNHLY, CDR2 FYNNEI. The CDR3 is 11 amino acids. CDR3 region: CASSDRDEQFF. DNA for the CDR3: TGTGCCAGCAGTGATCGAGATGAGCAGTTCTTC.

The V and J genes are TRBV4-1 and TRBJ2-1; 9 nucleotides align to TRBD2. This CDR3 contains 14 residues. Germline assignment: CDR1 MGHRA and CDR2 YSYEKL. Trimming cost V 6 bases and J 7 bases; bases outside gene matches: 7. This CDR3 is CASRGAGGTNEQFF. In DNA, the CDR3 is TGCGCCAGCAGGGGCGCGGGAGGGACTAATGAGCAGTTCTTC.

The chain is built from TRBV7-3 and TRBJ2-3; 10 bases agree with TRBD2. Germline V gives CDR1 SGHTA, CDR2 FQGTGA. Trimming cost V 4 bases and J 8 bases; bases outside gene matches: 6. This CDR3 has 14 amino acids. CDR3 sequence reads: CASSSDVAGGTQYF. DNA of the CDR3: TGTGCCAGCAGCTCGGATGTAGCGGGAGGTACGCAGTATTTT.

The chain carries TRBV29-1 and TRBJ2-7; D might be TRBD2 (5 bases). This CDR3 is 14 amino acids long. Germline V gene data show CDR1 as SQVTM and CDR2 as ANQGSEA. Trimming took 2 bases from V and 6 from J, leaving 17 bases between them. CDR3 residues: CSVESPRGSAEQYF. For the CDR3, the DNA is TGCAGCGTTGAATCCCCCAGAGGGAGCGCCGAGCAGTACTTC.

This sequence joins TRBV30 and TRBJ1-1; 7 positions agree with TRBD1. Germline CDR1 is GTSNPN and CDR2 is SVGIG (reference sequence). Trimming at V came to 5 bases and at J to 1 base, leaving 10 bases not matched to a gene. There are 15 residues in the CDR3. The CDR3 nucleotides are TGTGCCTGGCAGAATCTAGACAGGGAGAACACTGAAGCTTTCTTT. As protein: CAWQNLDRENTEAFF.

The chain recombines TRBV15 with TRBJ1-2; D may be TRBD1 (5 bases). Per germline, CDR1 LNHNV and CDR2 YYDKDF (reference sequence). The V and J ends lost 0 bases and 12 bases respectively, with 20 bases between them. The CDR3 spans 15 residues. CDR3 sequence: CATSREFTSVRVDTF. CDR3 coding DNA: TGTGCCACCAGCAGAGAATTCACTTCGGTCAGGGTTGACACCTTC.

This clone occurred a few times. The V call is TRBV7-8, the J call TRBJ1-2, with 9 bases matching TRBD1. Germline V gene sequence: CDR1 SGHVS, CDR2 FQNEAQ. V shed 7 bases and J 7 bases; nucleotides not matched to a gene: 10. The CDR3 length is 14 residues. CDR3 sequence: CASTHRDRETGYTF. The CDR3 DNA is TGTGCCAGCACTCACCGGGACAGGGAAACTGGCTACACCTTC.

The V gene is TRBV10-3, the J gene TRBJ2-5, with 7 nucleotides matching TRBD1. In germline, CDR1 is ENHRY, CDR2 SYGVKD. Germline trimming cut 10 bases from V and 0 bases from J; bases unmatched to any gene: 8. There are 14 residues in the CDR3. The CDR3 region has the DNA TGTGCCACCAGGCGGACAGGATACCAAGAGACCCAGTACTTC. It yields the protein CATRRTGYQETQYF.

The rearrangement joins TRBV11-2 to TRBJ2-2; D unclear. Germline CDR1 reads SGHAT; CDR2 reads FQNNGV. CDR3 length: 12 amino acids. Trimming removed 4 bases at V and 9 bases at J, with 9 bases between. The CDR3 region is CASSYAIRELFF. DNA of the CDR3: TGTGCCAGCAGCTACGCGATACGGGAGCTGTTTTTT.

The rearrangement joins TRBV6-5 to TRBJ2-3, with 8 bases lining up with TRBD2. This CDR3 spans 14 amino acids. V lost 8 bases to trimming and J lost 5 bases; unmatched junction nucleotides: 9. Germline loops: CDR1 MNHEY, CDR2 SVGAGI. The CDR3 reads CASSDGGAVDTQYF. As DNA, the CDR3 is TGTGCCAGCTCTGACGGGGGGGCCGTAGATACGCAGTATTTT.